In its sample, the clone carrying this T cell receptor beta chain was seen a few times. Its antigen remains unknown. These data originate in a study of a mutant IDH1 vaccine in newly diagnosed glioma. The data were produced by immunoSEQ multiplex PCR, yet TCRdb's version contains in-frame clones alone and is incomplete. The sample includes 70,000 to 95,000 clones, roughly 80% of them seen just once. Study outcomes and limitations: Shifts in the top peripheral T cell clonotypes seemed unrelated to pseudoprogression.

CDR1 and CDR2 from the germline V gene are SGHRS and YFSETQ. J gave up 8 bases and V 1 base, and 8 bases lay outside the gene matches. This CDR3 has 16 residues. The time point here: baseline, week 1 (first vaccination visit). Treatment reported: pre-vaccination baseline after standard-of-care therapy. This receptor was obtained from a middle-aged man with glioma. Some clones in this sample may be carry-over from other donors' samples. The starting material was PBMCs, obtained from a glioma patient treated with radiotherapy, temozolomide or both. This chain links TRBV5-1 with TRBJ1-6, with 8 bases lining up with TRBD1. The CDR3 loop reads CASSLRAGQGDSPLHF. CDR3 nucleotides: TGCGCCAGCAGCTTGCGGGCCGGACAGGGTGATTCACCCCTCCACTTT.